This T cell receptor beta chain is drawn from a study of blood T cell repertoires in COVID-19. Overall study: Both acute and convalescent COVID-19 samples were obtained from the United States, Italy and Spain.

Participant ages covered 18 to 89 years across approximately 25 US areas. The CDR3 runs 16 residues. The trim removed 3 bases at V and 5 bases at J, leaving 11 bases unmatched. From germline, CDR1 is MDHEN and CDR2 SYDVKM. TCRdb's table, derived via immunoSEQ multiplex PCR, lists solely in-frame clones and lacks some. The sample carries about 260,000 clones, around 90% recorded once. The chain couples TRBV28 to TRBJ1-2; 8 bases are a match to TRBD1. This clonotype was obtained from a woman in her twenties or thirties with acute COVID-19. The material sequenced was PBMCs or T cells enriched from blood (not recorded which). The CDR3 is CASSFLQGEIWYGYTF. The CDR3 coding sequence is TGTGCCAGCAGTTTCCTACAGGGGGAAATATGGTATGGCTACACCTTC.